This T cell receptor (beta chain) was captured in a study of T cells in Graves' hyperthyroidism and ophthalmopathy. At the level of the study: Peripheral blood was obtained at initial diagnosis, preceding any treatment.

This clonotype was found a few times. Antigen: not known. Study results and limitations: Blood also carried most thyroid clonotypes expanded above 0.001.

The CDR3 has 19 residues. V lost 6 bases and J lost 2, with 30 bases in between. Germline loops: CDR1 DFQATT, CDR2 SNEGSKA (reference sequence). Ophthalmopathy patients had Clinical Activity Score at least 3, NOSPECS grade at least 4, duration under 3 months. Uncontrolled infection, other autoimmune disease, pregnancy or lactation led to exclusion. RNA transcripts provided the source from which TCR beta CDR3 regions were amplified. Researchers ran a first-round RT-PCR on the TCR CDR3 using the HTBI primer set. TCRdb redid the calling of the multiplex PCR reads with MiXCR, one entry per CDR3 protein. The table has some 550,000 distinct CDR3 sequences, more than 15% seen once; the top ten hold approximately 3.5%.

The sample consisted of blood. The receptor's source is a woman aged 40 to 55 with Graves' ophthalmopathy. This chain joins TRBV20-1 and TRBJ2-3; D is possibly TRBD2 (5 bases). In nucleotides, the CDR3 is TGCAGTGCAAACACGGACGCAGGACTGACCAAAAAACCCACAGATACGCAGTATTTT. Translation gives CSANTDAGLTKKPTDTQYF.